This T cell receptor (beta chain) appears in the sequencing data of a study of T-cell reconstitution after alpha-beta-depleted transplantation in children. Findings of the study overall: Some patients' high day-60 TCRbeta diversity was attributed to recipient cells surviving conditioning. T-cell counts and diversity were attributed mostly to newly produced T cells one year after transplant.

Library preparation (for TCRbeta) was performed with unique molecular identifiers. In TCRdb, the PCR reads were re-called with MiXCR into one record per CDR3 protein. Of 100,000 or so distinct CDR3 sequences in the sample, 7.5% to 9.5% were seen once. After removal of 3 bases from V and 9 bases from J, the junction contained 16 bases not matched to a gene. Germline values: CDR1 PRHDT, CDR2 FYEKMQ (reference sequence). This CDR3 is built from 17 residues. This clonotype was seen at least ten times. Its antigen is unknown. The chain has TRBV13 and TRBJ1-5; 8 bases are a match to TRBD1. The source was PBMCs, collected before TCRalphabeta/CD19-depleted stem cell transplant. The TCR was taken from a boy aged 2 to 10 with acute lymphoblastic leukemia, due to receive a stem cell transplant. This chain's CDR3 is CASSFDPEDRVIMPQHF. CDR3 coding DNA: TGTGCCAGCAGCTTCGACCCGGAGGACAGGGTGATAATGCCCCAGCATTTT.